Following are 3 T cell receptor beta chains from one sample sequenced in a study of identifying expanded T cells in peripheral blood. The method was immunoSEQ multiplex PCR; TCRdb's version includes in-frame clones alone and lacks a portion of them. The table records 90,000 or so clones, more than 75% of them present only once. Sequencing was carried out using blood. The receptors derive from a person aged 18-70 years in good health.

This clone was counted a few times. The rearrangement joins TRBV7-9 to TRBJ1-1, with no clear D. Germline CDR1 SEHNR, CDR2 FQNEAQ (reference sequence). The CDR3 spans 13 residues. Trimming took off 8 bases at V and 7 bases at J, with 17 bases between the two ends. Written as DNA, the CDR3 is TGTGCCAGCTTTACAGCCCGTTATCTTGAAGCTTTCTTT. Amino acid sequence: CASFTARYLEAFF.

J is TRBJ2-7 and V is TRBV5-5; D possibly corresponds to TRBD1 (6 bases). The germline V and J ends were trimmed by 4 bases and 0 bases, with 8 bases remaining between them. The V gene's germline CDR1 is SGHKS and CDR2 YYEKEE (reference sequence). There are 13 residues in the CDR3. CDR3 amino acids: CASSPTGSYEQYF. In DNA, the CDR3 is TGTGCCAGCAGCCCGACAGGCTCCTACGAGCAGTACTTC.

The chain uses TRBV2 and TRBJ1-6, with D perhaps matching TRBD1 (5 bases). Per the germline V gene, CDR1 is SNHLY and CDR2 is FYNNEI. V gave up 0 bases and J gave up 7 bases, with 7 bases separating them. CDR3 size: 14 residues. The CDR3 sequence is CASSEAGDNSPLHF. In nucleotides, the CDR3 is TGTGCCAGCAGTGAAGCAGGGGACAATTCACCCCTCCACTTT.